This T cell receptor beta chain was recovered during a study of control samples from healthy donors and cancer patients. This CDR3 spans 16 amino acids. V shed 4 bases, J shed 6 bases, and the junction held 10 bases outside the gene matches. The germline CDR1 and CDR2 sequences are MGHRA and YSYEKL. Libraries were prepared by immunoSEQ multiplex PCR; TCRdb keeps only in-frame clonotypes and omits some of them. Among around 130,000 clones listed, about 89% were seen once. V gene TRBV4-1 combines with J gene TRBJ2-3; the match to TRBD2 covers 10 bases. This sequence was found in a middle-aged man in good health. What was sequenced was blood. For the CDR3, the DNA is TGCGCCAGCAGCCCTAATAAAGCGGGGGGGCAGGATACGCAGTATTTT. Protein sequence: CASSPNKAGGQDTQYF.